These 4 T cell receptor beta chains originate from one sample sequenced in a study of monozygotic twins with inflammatory bowel disease. TCRdb reprocessed the 5' RACE reads and stores each CDR3 protein as one record, lacking DNA. The sample has 150,000 or so distinct CDR3 sequences; the top ten hold about 8%. The source material was blood. These receptor sequences come from a human donor with ulcerative colitis or Crohn's disease, or a healthy co-twin of an affected twin (not recorded which).

The chain combines TRBV3-1 with TRBJ2-1; TCRdb names TRBD2, which stays unverified in the absence of DNA. Germline V gives CDR1 LGHDT, CDR2 YNNKEL (reference sequence). The CDR3 sequence is 18 residues long. CDR3 in amino acids: CASSPSLFSGRRVNEQFF.

V gene TRBV7-2 combines with J gene TRBJ2-7; TCRdb indicates TRBD2, and absent DNA this call remains unverified. Germline-derived CDR1 and CDR2 are SGHTA and FQGNSA. CDR3 length: 17 amino acids. The CDR3 loop is CASSLRLAGDYSYEQYF.

The CDR3 loop is CASSLSSYEQYF. The rearrangement uses TRBV5-1 and TRBJ2-7. CDR1 is SGHRS, CDR2 YFSETQ, per germline. This CDR3 contains 12 residues.

This rearrangement joins TRBV6-4 to TRBJ1-1; with no DNA, the TCRdb D assignment of TRBD1 cannot be verified. The germline V gene encodes CDR1 MRHNA and CDR2 SNTAGT. The CDR3 has 13 amino acids. This chain's CDR3 is CASSERQGAEAFF.